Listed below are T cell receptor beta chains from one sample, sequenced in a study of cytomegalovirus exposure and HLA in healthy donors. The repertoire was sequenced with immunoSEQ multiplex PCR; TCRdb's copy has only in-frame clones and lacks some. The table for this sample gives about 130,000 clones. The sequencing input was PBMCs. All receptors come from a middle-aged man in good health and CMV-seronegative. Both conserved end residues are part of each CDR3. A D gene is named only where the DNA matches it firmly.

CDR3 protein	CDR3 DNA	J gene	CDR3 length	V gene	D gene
CAIKEAGNTEAFF	TGTGCCATCAAGGAGGCGGGGAACACTGAAGCTTTCTTT	TRBJ1-1	13	TRBV10-3	.
CASSYSPVSGLPQHF	TGTGCCAGCAGTTACTCCCCTGTGAGCGGACTGCCCCAGCATTTT	TRBJ1-5	15	TRBV6-5	.
CAGPDREDSNQPQHF	TGTGCCGGACCGGACAGGGAAGATAGCAATCAGCCCCAGCATTTT	TRBJ1-5	15	TRBV6-7	TRBD1
CASSLELVGQGSSYEQYF	TGTGCCAGCAGCTTAGAATTGGTGGGACAGGGCAGCTCCTACGAGCAGTACTTC	TRBJ2-7	18	TRBV13	TRBD1
CASSTTSGSTGELFF	TGCGCCAGCAGCACGACTAGCGGTTCCACCGGGGAGCTGTTTTTT	TRBJ2-2	15	TRBV10-1	TRBD2
CASSSGPNYGYTF	TGTGCCAGCAGTTCAGGGCCGAACTATGGCTACACCTTC	TRBJ1-2	13	TRBV6-6	.
CASSSPDRGQETQYF	TGCGCCAGCAGTTCGCCTGACAGGGGACAAGAGACCCAGTACTTC	TRBJ2-5	15	TRBV10-2	TRBD1
CASSMTGTYNEQFF	TGTGCCAGCAGCATGACAGGGACTTACAATGAGCAGTTCTTC	TRBJ2-1	14	TRBV21-1	.
CASSYSEGEAYEQYF	TGTGCCAGCAGTTACTCGGAGGGAGAAGCCTACGAGCAGTACTTC	TRBJ2-7	15	TRBV6-5	.
CASSSTGAWNQPQHF	TGTGCCAGCAGCTCTACAGGGGCCTGGAATCAGCCCCAGCATTTT	TRBJ1-5	15	TRBV7-9	TRBD1
CATRDTAYNEQFF	TGTGCCACCCGGGACACAGCCTACAATGAGCAGTTCTTC	TRBJ2-1	13	TRBV27	.
CAWSPGDRGKGPQHF	TGTGCCTGGAGTCCAGGGGATAGGGGGAAGGGGCCCCAGCATTTT	TRBJ1-5	15	TRBV30	.
CASRDRGATNEKLFF	TGTGCCAGCAGAGACAGGGGGGCAACTAATGAAAAACTGTTTTTT	TRBJ1-4	15	TRBV6-1	TRBD1
CAWTQRWGGRADTGELFF	TGTGCCTGGACCCAGAGGTGGGGCGGGAGGGCCGACACCGGGGAGCTGTTTTTT	TRBJ2-2	18	TRBV30	TRBD2
CASSFTGGSTGELFF	TGCGCCAGCAGCTTTACAGGGGGTAGCACCGGGGAGCTGTTTTTT	TRBJ2-2	15	TRBV5-1	TRBD1
CASSITGGAEEKLFF	TGCGCCAGCAGCATCACAGGGGGCGCTGAGGAAAAACTGTTTTTT	TRBJ1-4	15	TRBV5-1	TRBD1
CASSEGQPVLIYNEQFF	TGTGCCAGCAGTGAGGGACAGCCCGTCTTAATCTACAATGAGCAGTTCTTC	TRBJ2-1	17	TRBV2	TRBD1
CASSMGQGLPYEQYF	TGTGCCAGTAGTATGGGACAGGGGCTTCCCTACGAGCAGTACTTC	TRBJ2-7	15	TRBV19	TRBD1
CASSLYFTGGTETQYF	TGTGCCAGCAGCTTATATTTTACGGGAGGTACGGAGACCCAGTACTTC	TRBJ2-5	16	TRBV11-3	TRBD2
CASSEAVGPNGYTF	TGTGCCAGCAGTGAAGCGGTGGGGCCGAATGGCTACACCTTC	TRBJ1-2	14	TRBV2	.
CASRPGLAKSTDTQYF	TGTGCCAGCAGGCCCGGACTAGCGAAGAGCACAGATACGCAGTATTTT	TRBJ2-3	16	TRBV28	TRBD2
CASSSSVHEQFF	TGTGCCAGCAGCTCTAGTGTTCATGAGCAGTTCTTC	TRBJ2-1	12	TRBV7-3	.
CAIGTAVMGLFF	TGTGCCATCGGGACAGCCGTAATGGGCCTGTTTTTT	TRBJ1-4	12	TRBV10-3	TRBD1
CASSLEYPGTSNTGELFF	TGTGCCAGCAGTTTGGAGTATCCCGGGACTTCAAACACCGGGGAGCTGTTTTTT	TRBJ2-2	18	TRBV27	.
CASSGRGAYEQYF	TGTGCCAGCAGTGGGCGGGGAGCCTACGAGCAGTACTTC	TRBJ2-7	13	TRBV6-5	.
CASSIRQDTEAFF	TGTGCCAGCAGCATAAGACAAGACACTGAAGCTTTCTTT	TRBJ1-1	13	TRBV7-8	.
CARRAGEGNYGYTF	TGTGCCAGAAGAGCAGGGGAGGGTAACTATGGCTACACCTTC	TRBJ1-2	14	TRBV9	.
CASSLGGIYRNYGYTF	TGTGCCAGCAGCTTAGGGGGCATCTACCGAAACTATGGCTACACCTTC	TRBJ1-2	16	TRBV7-9	.
CAHRGATEAFF	TGTGCCCACAGGGGGGCGACTGAAGCTTTCTTT	TRBJ1-1	11	TRBV6-1	TRBD1
CASSLEAGNTEAFF	TGCGCCAGCAGCTTGGAGGCAGGGAACACTGAAGCTTTCTTT	TRBJ1-1	14	TRBV5-1	.
CASSGDLWETQYF	TGTGCCAGCAGCGGGGACTTGTGGGAGACCCAGTACTTC	TRBJ2-5	13	TRBV2	.
CASSTGEGLETQYF	TGTGCCAGTAGTACGGGGGAGGGCCTTGAGACCCAGTACTTC	TRBJ2-5	14	TRBV19	TRBD2
CASRPRDRPNYGYTF	TGTGCCAGCAGGCCCCGGGACAGGCCTAACTATGGCTACACCTTC	TRBJ1-2	15	TRBV28	TRBD1
CAISESTSVYEQYF	TGTGCCATCAGTGAGTCAACTAGCGTCTACGAGCAGTACTTC	TRBJ2-7	14	TRBV10-3	TRBD2
CASSRQYQPQHF	TGTGCCAGTAGTAGGCAATATCAGCCCCAGCATTTT	TRBJ1-5	12	TRBV19	.
CASSYQFNSDMQPQHF	TGTGCCAGCAGTTACCAATTCAATTCCGACATGCAGCCCCAGCATTTT	TRBJ1-5	16	TRBV6-6	.